One and the same sample provided the 30 T cell receptor beta chains below, sequenced in a study of shared clonotypes between healthy human individuals. Some clones are missing from TCRdb's copy, which holds only in-frame ones; the method was immunoSEQ multiplex PCR. This sample carries over 1.5 million clones, approximately 98% of them seen once, and the ten largest clones take around 0.47%. Sequencing was carried out using naive CD4+ T cells sorted from blood. The subset is: CD45RA+ positively selected. These receptors all stem from a man aged 25 to 40 in good health.

The CDR3 reads CASSEASQGGYTF. The CDR3 DNA reads as TGTGCCAGCAGTGAAGCGAGCCAGGGTGGCTACACCTTC. This chain uses TRBV6-1 with TRBJ1-2; D may be TRBD1 (5 bases). Germline values: CDR1 MNHNS, CDR2 SASEGT. This CDR3 is 13 amino acids long. The germline V and J ends were trimmed by 0 bases and 7 bases, with 9 bases remaining between them.

The V call is TRBV6-4, the J call TRBJ2-7; the match to TRBD1 covers 7 bases. Germline V lookup: CDR1 MRHNA, CDR2 SNTAGT. This CDR3 is built from 15 residues. J gave up 0 bases and V 2 bases, and 4 bases lay outside the gene matches. CDR3 coding DNA: TGTGCCAGCAGTGACCCGGGACAGCCCTCCTACGAGCAGTACTTC. Amino acids: CASSDPGQPSYEQYF.

V gene TRBV27 combines with J gene TRBJ2-7, with TRBD1 identical over 7 bases. Germline CDR1 and CDR2: MNHEY and SMNVEV (reference sequence). This CDR3 is 15 amino acids long. V gave up 2 bases and J gave up 0 bases; unmatched junction bases: 4. The CDR3 coding sequence is TGTGCCAGCAGTTTACACAACAGGGGCTCCTACGAGCAGTACTTC. Translation: CASSLHNRGSYEQYF.

The CDR3 bases are TGCGCCAGCAGCCGAGGGGGCGCGAATGAAGCTTTCTTT. Its protein is CASSRGGANEAFF. The genes are TRBV5-1 and TRBJ1-1; 7 bases align to TRBD1. The CDR3 runs to 13 residues. Germline V gene lookup returns CDR1 SGHRS and CDR2 YFSETQ. J lost 7 bases, V lost 4 bases, and 7 bases had no gene match.

V is TRBV29-1 and J is TRBJ1-1; D gene uncertain. The germline gives CDR1 SQVTM, CDR2 ANQGSEA. The CDR3 is made up of 11 amino acids. V lost 3 bases, J lost 7 bases, and 9 bases lay in between. CDR3 protein: CSVERNLEAFF. CDR3 bases: TGCAGCGTTGAGCGGAACCTTGAAGCTTTCTTT.

The gene calls are TRBV7-3 and TRBJ2-3, with unresolved D. CDR1 is SGHTA, CDR2 FQGTGA, per germline. CDR3 size: 16 residues. The V and J ends lost 3 bases and 2 bases respectively, with 15 bases between them. The CDR3 loop is CASSLGRFKFTDTQYF. Written as DNA, the CDR3 is TGTGCCAGCAGCTTGGGCAGATTCAAGTTCACAGATACGCAGTATTTT.

The chain carries TRBV5-6 and TRBJ2-2, with D maybe TRBD2 (5 bases). Germline loops: CDR1 SGHDT, CDR2 YYEEEE. Trimming shortened V by 2 bases and J by 0 bases, and 14 bases separated the two germline ends. The CDR3 consists of 17 residues. CDR3 loop: CASSFRHLAPNTGELFF. As DNA, the CDR3 is TGTGCCAGCAGCTTCCGCCACCTAGCACCGAACACCGGGGAGCTGTTTTTT.

This clone appeared once. This chain joins TRBV9 and TRBJ2-2; TRBD1 matches at 7 bases. The length of the CDR3 is 14 residues. With V trimmed by 4 bases and J by 4 bases, 4 bases remained unmatched. The germline gives CDR1 SGDLS, CDR2 YYNGEE. The CDR3 loop is CASSSQGSTGELFF. The CDR3 DNA reads TGTGCCAGCAGCTCACAGGGGTCCACCGGGGAGCTGTTTTTT.

CDR3: CATSRDLANSGNTIYF. In DNA, the CDR3 is TGTGCCACCAGCAGAGATCTTGCGAACTCTGGAAACACCATATATTTT. The genes are TRBV15 and TRBJ1-3, with D unresolved. Germline values: CDR1 LNHNV, CDR2 YYDKDF (reference sequence). This CDR3 contains 16 residues. V was trimmed by 0 bases and J by 0 bases, leaving 9 bases between them.

This rearrangement joins TRBV7-2 to TRBJ2-7; the D gene is possibly TRBD1 (6 bases). In germline, CDR1 is SGHTA, CDR2 FQGNSA. V was cut by 5 bases and J by 0 bases, with 20 bases left in between. CDR3 length: 17 residues. In DNA, the CDR3 is TGTGCCAGCAGCCACCACAGGGATGCCCCGAGCTCCTACGAGCAGTACTTC. It yields the protein CASSHHRDAPSSYEQYF.

The chain combines TRBV18 with TRBJ2-7; maybe TRBD2 (5 bases). Between the trimmed V and J ends, which lost 3 bases and 2 bases, there was a span of 11 bases. Germline V gene lookup returns CDR1 KGHSH and CDR2 LQKENI. This CDR3 is built from 14 residues. This chain's CDR3 is CASSPKTGTYEQYF. CDR3 DNA sequence: TGTGCCAGCTCACCCAAGACCGGGACCTACGAGCAGTACTTC.

This chain joins TRBV7-9 and TRBJ2-3; D is unresolved. This CDR3 contains 16 residues. Trimming stripped 5 bases from V and 2 bases from J, with 17 bases between. Germline V CDR1 and CDR2: SEHNR, FQNEAQ (reference sequence). The CDR3 sequence: CASSPRLRESTDTQYF. The CDR3 coding sequence is TGTGCCAGCAGCCCCAGACTCCGAGAGTCCACAGATACGCAGTATTTT.

The chain employs TRBV27 and TRBJ2-7; 8 bases agree with TRBD2. The CDR3 extends over 15 amino acids. V lost 5 bases and J lost 3; bases outside the gene matches: 9. The V gene's germline CDR1 is MNHEY and CDR2 SMNVEV (reference sequence). CDR3: CASSARTSHLYEQYF. Written as DNA, the CDR3 is TGTGCCAGCAGTGCCCGGACTAGCCATCTCTACGAGCAGTACTTC.

Of note for this clone: Germline and junction disagree at one end, which may indicate a read error. This sequence joins TRBV19 and TRBJ2-7; weak D call: TRBD1 (5 bases). Germline CDR1 and CDR2: LNHDA and SQIVND (reference sequence). The CDR3 length is 14 residues. In DNA, the CDR3 is TGTGCCAGTACTATATCAAGACAGTCCAGCGAGCAGTACTTC. Translation: CASTISRQSSEQYF.

This chain links TRBV18 with TRBJ1-1; D is perhaps TRBD1 (5 bases). CDR1 and CDR2 from the germline V gene are KGHSH and LQKENI. The CDR3 sequence is 15 residues long. V was clipped by 3 bases and J by 1 base, with 12 bases between them. In DNA, the CDR3 is TGTGCCAGCTCACCGCTTTCCGGGACGAACACTGAAGCTTTCTTT. Translated, it gives CASSPLSGTNTEAFF.

The V gene is TRBV6-5, the J gene TRBJ1-4; D ambiguous. This CDR3 spans 14 amino acids. Trimming stripped 6 bases from V and 4 bases from J, with 12 bases between. CDR1 is MNHEY and CDR2 is SVGAGI in the germline V gene. As DNA, the CDR3 is TGTGCCAGCAGCCGCAAGCACTATAATGAAAAACTGTTTTTT. This gives the protein CASSRKHYNEKLFF.

The rearrangement links TRBV9 to TRBJ2-2; D ambiguous. Germline loops: CDR1 SGDLS, CDR2 YYNGEE. This CDR3 spans 15 amino acids. Deletions cut 0 bases from V and 2 bases from J, with 8 bases between. CDR3 sequence: CASSVGVGNTGELFF. CDR3 DNA sequence: TGTGCCAGCAGCGTAGGAGTTGGTAACACCGGGGAGCTGTTTTTT.

The chain joins TRBV5-5 to TRBJ2-7; 11 nucleotides line up with TRBD2. The CDR3 covers 16 residues. With V trimmed by 2 bases and J by 2 bases, 6 bases remained unmatched. Germline V lookup: CDR1 SGHKS, CDR2 YYEKEE (reference sequence). CDR3 in amino acids: CASSFGTSGLTYEQYF. In DNA form, the CDR3 reads TGTGCCAGCAGCTTTGGGACTAGCGGACTTACCTACGAGCAGTACTTC.

The V call is TRBV7-9, the J call TRBJ2-7, with 7 bases aligning to TRBD1. The CDR3 length is 15 residues. The ends lost 5 bases at V and 5 bases at J; junction bases unmatched: 12. CDR1 is SEHNR and CDR2 is FQNEAQ in the germline V gene (reference sequence). CDR3 nucleotides: TGTGCCAGCAGCCCAACCCCCGGGACAGTGAACGAGCAGTACTTC. Encoded protein: CASSPTPGTVNEQYF. Complete variable domain (other parts from reference TRBV7-9 and TRBJ2-7): DTGVSQNPRHKITKRGQNVTFRCDPISEHNRLYWYRQTLGQGPEFLTYFQNEAQLEKSRLLSDRFSAERPKGSFSTLEIQRTEQGDSAMYLCASSPTPGTVNEQYFGPGTRLTVT.

V and J are TRBV5-1 and TRBJ2-1; 11 bases line up with TRBD1. This CDR3 region has 16 residues. The V gene's germline CDR1 is SGHRS and CDR2 YFSETQ. V lost 3 bases to trimming and J lost 6 bases; unmatched junction nucleotides: 8. The DNA for the CDR3 is TGCGCCAGCAGCTCGATAGAGGACAGGGGGCCCAATGAGCAGTTCTTC. It translates to CASSSIEDRGPNEQFF.

This clone was counted a single time. The chain uses TRBV5-6 and TRBJ2-1; 8 nucleotides line up with TRBD2. The CDR3 runs 16 residues. Germline CDR1 reads SGHDT; CDR2 reads YYEEEE. Unmatched junction bases numbered 8, after V lost 0 bases and J lost 6 bases. Written as DNA, the CDR3 is TGTGCCAGCAGCTTGGCCGGGGGGGCAGGAAGCAATGAGCAGTTCTTC. Encoded protein: CASSLAGGAGSNEQFF. Complete variable domain (other parts from reference TRBV5-6 and TRBJ2-1): DAGVTQSPTHLIKTRGQQVTLRCSPKSGHDTVSWYQQALGQGPQFIFQYYEEEERQRGNFPDRFSGHQFPNYSSELNVNALLLGDSALYLCASSLAGGAGSNEQFFGPGTRLTVL.

J is TRBJ1-5 and V is TRBV18; possible D gene TRBD1, 5 bases. V dropped 4 bases and J dropped 7 bases, with 11 bases sitting between them. CDR1 is KGHSH and CDR2 is LQKENI in the germline V gene. The CDR3 loop spans 13 amino acids. The CDR3 bases are TGTGCCAGCTCACTCACAGGTCTACAGCCCCAGCATTTT. This translates into CASSLTGLQPQHF.

The chain employs TRBV15 and TRBJ2-3; no reliable D call. The CDR3 has 13 residues. Looked up from germline, CDR1 is LNHNV and CDR2 is YYDKDF (reference sequence). With 0 bases removed from V and 6 bases from J, the gap between germline ends came to 7 bases. The CDR3 region is CATSRDKRDTQYF. DNA of the CDR3: TGTGCCACCAGCAGAGATAAAAGGGATACGCAGTATTTT.

On this clone itself: The sample has other DNA sequences that encode this CDR3 too. V and J are TRBV27 and TRBJ2-7; 7 bases fit TRBD1. Looked up from germline, CDR1 is MNHEY and CDR2 is SMNVEV (reference sequence). The V and J ends lost 5 bases and 0 bases, in that order; junction bases with no gene match: 4. The CDR3 contains 14 residues. This CDR3 reads CASSPRDSSYEQYF. Here the CDR3 DNA reads TGTGCCAGCAGTCCCCGGGACAGCTCCTACGAGCAGTACTTC.

The chain has TRBV25-1 and TRBJ2-2; a weak D match, TRBD1 (6 bases). This CDR3 is 18 amino acids long. Trimming pared 2 bases from V and 0 bases from J, leaving 16 bases between. Germline V gene sequence: CDR1 MGHDK, CDR2 SYGVNS. The CDR3 spells CASSEPPRGHPNTGELFF. In DNA, the CDR3 is TGTGCCAGCAGTGAACCACCTCGGGGACACCCGAACACCGGGGAGCTGTTTTTT.

This clone was counted once. This chain connects TRBV10-3 to TRBJ2-3; 8 bases agree with TRBD2. Germline CDR1 is ENHRY and CDR2 is SYGVKD. CDR3 length equals 16 residues. V shed 10 bases, J shed 1 base, and the junction held 13 bases outside the gene matches. CDR3 loop: CATRGGAGGGTDTQYF. CDR3 DNA: TGTGCCACTAGGGGTGGGGCGGGAGGCGGCACAGATACGCAGTATTTT.

The V gene is TRBV7-2, the J gene TRBJ2-1; 7 bases align to TRBD2. Germline V gene sequence: CDR1 SGHTA, CDR2 FQGNSA. V dropped 4 bases and J dropped 2; count of bases not matched to a gene: 2. The length of the CDR3 is 14 residues. The CDR3 nucleotides are TGTGCCAGCAGCTGGAGCGGGGCCTACAATGAGCAGTTCTTC. This translates into CASSWSGAYNEQFF.

V and J are TRBV27 and TRBJ1-5; TRBD1 might be the D (5 bases). This CDR3 comprises 16 residues. V lost 8 bases to trimming and J lost 3 bases, with 20 bases between them. The germline gives CDR1 MNHEY, CDR2 SMNVEV (reference sequence). This CDR3 is CASGGGTQRTNQPQHF. CDR3 coding DNA: TGTGCCAGCGGGGGGGGGACCCAACGGACCAATCAGCCCCAGCATTTT.

The V gene is TRBV4-1, the J gene TRBJ1-1; D perhaps matches TRBD1 (5 bases). Trimming left V 3 bases short and J 3 bases short, with 23 bases between. CDR1 MGHRA and CDR2 YSYEKL come from the germline V gene. The CDR3 spans 18 residues. The CDR3 DNA is TGCGCCAGCAGCCACCCAATGGGGCAGGTCCCGTTGGACACTGAAGCTTTCTTT. It specifies CASSHPMGQVPLDTEAFF.

The chain joins TRBV11-2 to TRBJ2-4, with D tentatively TRBD1 or TRBD2 (5 bases each). This CDR3 has 15 residues. V was pared by 5 bases and J by 8 bases, with 19 bases between. Germline V CDR1 and CDR2: SGHAT, FQNNGV. CDR3 in DNA: TGTGCCAGCAGCCTCCCCGGGCCCGGGGCATACATTCAGTACTTC. Encoded protein: CASSLPGPGAYIQYF.